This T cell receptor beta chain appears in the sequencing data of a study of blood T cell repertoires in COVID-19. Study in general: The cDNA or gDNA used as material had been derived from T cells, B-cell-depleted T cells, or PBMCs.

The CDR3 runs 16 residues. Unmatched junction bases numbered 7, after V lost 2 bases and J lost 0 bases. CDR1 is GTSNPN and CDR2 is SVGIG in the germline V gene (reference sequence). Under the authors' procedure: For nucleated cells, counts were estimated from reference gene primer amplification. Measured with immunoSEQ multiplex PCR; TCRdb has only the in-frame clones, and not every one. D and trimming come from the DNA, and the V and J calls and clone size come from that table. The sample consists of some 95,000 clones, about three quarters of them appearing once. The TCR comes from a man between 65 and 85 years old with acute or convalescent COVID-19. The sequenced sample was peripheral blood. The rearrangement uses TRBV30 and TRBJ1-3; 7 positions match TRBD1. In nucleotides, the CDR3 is TGTGCCTGGAGTCCGGGACAGTTAAACTCTGGAAACACCATATATTTT. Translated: CAWSPGQLNSGNTIYF.